These 24 T cell receptor beta chains share one sample of origin, sequenced in a study of blood T cell repertoires in COVID-19. TCRdb keeps only in-frame clones here, not all; method: immunoSEQ multiplex PCR. Altogether 300,000 or so clones are present, around 90% being singletons, with the ten largest covering 1% to 1.5%. Material: peripheral blood. Every receptor here comes from a man in his 70s with acute or convalescent COVID-19.

The chain carries TRBV14 and TRBJ1-2, with D hard to call. Germline V gene data show CDR1 as SGHDN and CDR2 as FVKESK. Trimming pared 1 base from V and 4 bases from J, leaving 7 bases between. The CDR3 has 13 residues. Here the CDR3 DNA reads TGTGCCAGCAGCCAAGGGGCAAGCTATGGCTACACCTTC. Translated, it gives CASSQGASYGYTF.

This clone has just a few counts. The J gene is TRBJ2-7, the V gene TRBV5-6, with 12 positions matching TRBD2. This CDR3 has 16 residues. V lost 6 bases, J lost 2 bases, and 9 bases stayed unmatched. Per the germline V gene, CDR1 is SGHDT and CDR2 is YYEEEE. CDR3 amino acids: CASTLAGGVRTYEQYF. The CDR3 nucleotides read TGTGCCAGCACCCTAGCGGGAGGGGTTAGGACCTACGAGCAGTACTTC.

The V gene is TRBV9, the J gene TRBJ1-3; D ambiguous. V was shortened by 2 bases and J by 0 bases, with 9 bases between the two germline ends. Germline V gives CDR1 SGDLS, CDR2 YYNGEE. This CDR3 contains 15 residues. Here the CDR3 reads CASSVSVNSGNTIYF. The DNA for the CDR3 is TGTGCCAGCAGCGTTTCAGTCAACTCTGGAAACACCATATATTTT.

V gene TRBV30 combines with J gene TRBJ2-7, with D maybe TRBD1 (5 bases). Germline-derived CDR1 and CDR2 are GTSNPN and SVGIG (reference sequence). CDR3 size: 15 residues. Trimming cost V 0 bases and J 4 bases, with 16 bases left between them. The CDR3 nucleotides are TGTGCCTGGAGTGTACAAACAGGAATCTTGTACGAGCAGTACTTC. Protein sequence: CAWSVQTGILYEQYF.

J is TRBJ1-2 and V is TRBV10-3; D is possibly TRBD1 (5 bases). CDR1 is ENHRY and CDR2 is SYGVKD in the germline V gene. The CDR3 has 10 amino acids. Between the trimmed V and J ends, which lost 8 bases and 8 bases, there was a span of 9 bases. The CDR3 sequence is CAIRQNGYTF. The CDR3 DNA follows: TGTGCCATCCGACAGAACGGCTACACCTTC.

The rearrangement uses TRBV6-5 and TRBJ1-5, with TRBD1 identical over 9 bases. J gave up 1 base and V 4 bases, and 5 bases lay outside the gene matches. This CDR3 region has 16 residues. The germline gives CDR1 MNHEY, CDR2 SVGAGI. The DNA of the CDR3 is TGTGCCAGCAGTTTAACAGGGGGCGTAAGCAATCAGCCCCAGCATTTT. It specifies CASSLTGGVSNQPQHF.

This clone was seen many times. The chain employs TRBV28 and TRBJ1-1, with 7 bases identical to TRBD1. J lost 1 base, V lost 5 bases, and 16 bases had no gene match. CDR1 is MDHEN, CDR2 SYDVKM, per germline. The CDR3 is 18 residues long. The CDR3 DNA follows: TGTGCCAGCAGTCCCCCTAAGGGGGCGAGAGCTGGGAACACTGAAGCTTTCTTT. As protein: CASSPPKGARAGNTEAFF. Using reference TRBV28 and TRBJ1-1 for the parts outside the CDR3, the full variable domain is DVKVTQSSRYLVKRTGEKVFLECVQDMDHENMFWYRQDPGLGLRLIYFSYDVKMKEKGDIPEGYSVSREKKERFSLILESASTNQTSMYLCASSPPKGARAGNTEAFFGQGTRLTVV.

The J gene is TRBJ1-6, the V gene TRBV6-5; D ambiguous. Trimming left V 6 bases short and J 9 bases short, with 9 bases between. Germline loops: CDR1 MNHEY, CDR2 SVGAGI. This CDR3 region has 12 residues. The CDR3 bases are TGTGCCAGCAGGCCCGGTGTTTCACCCCTCCACTTT. It encodes CASRPGVSPLHF.

The chain couples TRBV10-3 to TRBJ2-5; the match to TRBD1 covers 12 bases. This CDR3 has 17 residues. Germline V gives CDR1 ENHRY, CDR2 SYGVKD. Trimming cost V 3 bases and J 5 bases; bases outside gene matches: 10. The CDR3: CAISDPGQGATDETQYF. CDR3 DNA sequence: TGTGCCATCAGTGACCCGGGACAGGGGGCGACGGATGAGACCCAGTACTTC.

Of note for this clone: Other DNA sequences in the sample encode the same CDR3. The gene calls are TRBV11-2 and TRBJ2-7, with 11 bases lining up with TRBD2. The germline gives CDR1 SGHAT, CDR2 FQNNGV. The V segment lost 2 bases and the J segment 6 bases; nucleotides outside the gene matches: 6. The CDR3 covers 15 residues. In nucleotides, the CDR3 is TGTGCCAGCAGCTTACAACTAGCGGGAGTGGGCGAGCAGTACTTC. Translated: CASSLQLAGVGEQYF.

The chain has TRBV28 and TRBJ1-4; tentatively, D is TRBD1 (6 bases). Trimming removed 3 bases at V and 8 bases at J, with 19 bases between. Germline V gene data show CDR1 as MDHEN and CDR2 as SYDVKM. The CDR3 contains 16 residues. The CDR3 sequence is CASSFWGREGHEKLFF. DNA for the CDR3: TGTGCCAGCAGTTTCTGGGGGCGGGAGGGTCACGAAAAACTGTTTTTT.

The genes are TRBV5-6 and TRBJ1-1, with no clear D. The CDR3 runs 14 residues. Trimming shortened V by 0 bases and J by 3 bases, and 9 bases separated the two germline ends. Germline loops: CDR1 SGHDT, CDR2 YYEEEE. CDR3 nucleotides: TGTGCCAGCAGCTTGGAATTACGGTACACTGAAGCTTTCTTT. This sequence encodes CASSLELRYTEAFF. Drawing the rest from reference TRBV5-6 and TRBJ1-1, the complete variable domain is DAGVTQSPTHLIKTRGQQVTLRCSPKSGHDTVSWYQQALGQGPQFIFQYYEEEERQRGNFPDRFSGHQFPNYSSELNVNALLLGDSALYLCASSLELRYTEAFFGQGTRLTVV.

This chain links TRBV28 with TRBJ2-7; 11 bases line up with TRBD1. After removal of 5 bases from V and 5 bases from J, the junction contained 11 bases not matched to a gene. CDR1 and CDR2 from the germline V gene are MDHEN and SYDVKM. The CDR3 has 16 residues. CDR3 region: CASSQMWGQGDNEQYF. As DNA, the CDR3 is TGTGCCAGCAGTCAAATGTGGGGACAGGGGGACAACGAGCAGTACTTC.

This clone occurred once. The rearrangement links TRBV28 to TRBJ2-1; possibly TRBD1 for D (6 bases). This CDR3 has 14 amino acids. Looked up from germline, CDR1 is MDHEN and CDR2 is SYDVKM. Trimming cost V 10 bases and J 5 bases, with 18 bases left between them. In DNA form, the CDR3 reads TGTGCCACCACAGGGTACGGGGCTCACAATGAGCAGTTCTTC. This sequence encodes CATTGYGAHNEQFF.

This rearrangement joins TRBV9 to TRBJ2-1, with 12 bases matching TRBD1. V lost 0 bases to trimming and J lost 7 bases; unmatched junction nucleotides: 8. The CDR3 consists of 17 residues. Germline values: CDR1 SGDLS, CDR2 YYNGEE. CDR3 sequence reads: CASSVGAGTGGRNEQFF. Here the CDR3 DNA reads TGTGCCAGCAGCGTAGGGGCCGGGACAGGGGGCAGGAATGAGCAGTTCTTC.

V gene TRBV6-5 combines with J gene TRBJ1-4; unclear D gene. Trimming removed 4 bases at V and 0 bases at J, with 12 bases between. The CDR3 sequence is 16 residues long. Germline CDR1 is MNHEY and CDR2 is SVGAGI. CDR3 residues: CASSSRGDPTNEKLFF. The CDR3 DNA follows: TGTGCCAGCAGTTCGCGGGGAGACCCAACTAATGAAAAACTGTTTTTT.

The chain links TRBV7-8 to TRBJ1-6; 12 bases fit TRBD1. Germline-derived CDR1 and CDR2 are SGHVS and FQNEAQ. Unmatched junction bases numbered 13, after V lost 3 bases and J lost 10 bases. This CDR3 is built from 18 residues. CDR3 sequence reads: CASSLIPGTGGPVSPLHF. In DNA, the CDR3 is TGTGCCAGCAGCTTGATACCCGGGACAGGGGGCCCAGTATCACCCCTCCACTTT.

This sequence joins TRBV28 and TRBJ2-7; 9 bases match TRBD1. The CDR3 consists of 15 residues. Per germline, CDR1 MDHEN and CDR2 SYDVKM. The V segment lost 7 bases and the J segment 5 bases; nucleotides outside the gene matches: 12. CDR3 residues: CASIPTGTGSNEQYF. The CDR3 DNA follows: TGTGCCAGCATCCCCACGGGGACAGGGTCGAACGAGCAGTACTTC.

The V call is TRBV7-8, the J call TRBJ2-7; 7 nucleotides align to TRBD1. Germline lookup yields CDR1 SGHVS and CDR2 FQNEAQ. The CDR3 length is 12 residues. CDR3 loop: CGKTGKGNEQYF. The DNA of the CDR3 is TGTGGTAAGACAGGGAAAGGTAACGAGCAGTACTTC.

The chain is built from TRBV16 and TRBJ1-2; TRBD1 aligns across 11 bases. V dropped 2 bases and J dropped 8; count of bases not matched to a gene: 4. CDR3 length: 14 amino acids. CDR1 is KGHSY, CDR2 FQNENV, per germline. CDR3 sequence (DNA): TGTGCCAGCAGCCAACCGGACAGGGGGCTAGGCTACACCTTC. This translates into CASSQPDRGLGYTF.

This clone was detected only a few times. The chain is built from TRBV5-4 and TRBJ2-5, with TRBD2 matching over 15 bases. Germline lookup yields CDR1 SGHNT and CDR2 YYREEE (reference sequence). This CDR3 has 17 amino acids. Trimming cost V 3 bases and J 2 bases; bases outside gene matches: 5. The CDR3 nucleotides read TGTGCCAGCAGCTCGGGGACTAGCGGGAGGTTACAAGAGACCCAGTACTTC. Protein sequence: CASSSGTSGRLQETQYF.

This clone was seen once. The rearrangement joins TRBV27 to TRBJ1-2, with a possible D match to TRBD1 (6 bases). There are 16 residues in the CDR3. The germline V gene has CDR1 MNHEY and CDR2 SMNVEV (reference sequence). V was trimmed by 0 bases and J by 4 bases, leaving 15 bases between them. This CDR3 is CASSLSGRGALYGYTF. The CDR3 DNA follows: TGTGCCAGCAGTTTATCGGGCAGGGGTGCCCTCTATGGCTACACCTTC.

The chain uses TRBV6-5 and TRBJ1-3; possibly TRBD1 for D (5 bases). The V gene's germline CDR1 is MNHEY and CDR2 SVGAGI. The V end was cut by 4 bases, the J end by 1 base, with 8 bases between. This CDR3 region has 14 residues. DNA for the CDR3: TGTGCCAGCAGTTCAGGGTCTTCTGGAAACACCATATATTTT. Protein product: CASSSGSSGNTIYF.

The chain couples TRBV7-9 to TRBJ2-5; TRBD2 aligns across 9 bases. The CDR3 consists of 15 residues. V lost 3 bases, J lost 2 bases, and 4 bases stayed unmatched. The germline CDR1 and CDR2 sequences are SEHNR and FQNEAQ (reference sequence). CDR3 in DNA: TGTGCCAGCAGCTTCCCTAGCGGGGCACAAGAGACCCAGTACTTC. The encoded protein is CASSFPSGAQETQYF.